Sequencing of this T cell receptor beta chain was carried out in a study of graft-versus-host responses after intestinal transplantation. Looking at the study overall: Anti-thymocyte globulin was used for induction in all recipients, who then took tacrolimus and steroids for approximately 3 years.

For this clone: The antigen is unknown.

Study observations and caveats: The study found high graft-versus-host to host-versus-graft clonal ratios in allografts of patients with graft-donor T cell macrochimerism. Early HvG declines after transplant were associated with peak circulating GvH clone levels. GvH clones were identified in recipient marrow, with some first appearing in ileum or blood.

Deletions cut 6 bases from V and 7 bases from J, with 17 bases between. The length of the CDR3 is 14 residues. Germline values: CDR1 MGHDK, CDR2 SYGVNS. Profiling relied on immunoSEQ multiplex PCR, and the TCRdb table lists in-frame clones only, not all of them. The repertoire includes about 97,000 clones, about 93% of them detected once, and 16% sits in the top ten. The source material was PBMCs, sampled about 440 days after intestinal transplant. This sequence joins TRBV25-1 and TRBJ2-3; D possibly corresponds to TRBD1 (5 bases). The sequence derives from a human patient who received an intestinal transplant, so some T cells may come from the graft donor. The CDR3 protein is CASRGPARRNTQYF. DNA for the CDR3: TGTGCCAGCAGGGGGCCAGCGCGCAGGAATACGCAGTATTTT.